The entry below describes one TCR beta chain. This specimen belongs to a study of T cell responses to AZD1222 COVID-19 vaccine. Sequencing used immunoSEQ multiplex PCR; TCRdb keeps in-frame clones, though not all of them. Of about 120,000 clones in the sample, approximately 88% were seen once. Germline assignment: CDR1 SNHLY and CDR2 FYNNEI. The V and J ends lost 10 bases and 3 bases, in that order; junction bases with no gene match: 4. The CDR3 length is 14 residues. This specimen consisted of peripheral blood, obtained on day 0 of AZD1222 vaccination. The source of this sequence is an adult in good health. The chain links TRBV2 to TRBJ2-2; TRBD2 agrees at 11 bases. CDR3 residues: CAMGTSGHTGELFF. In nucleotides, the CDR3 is TGTGCCATGGGGACTAGCGGTCACACCGGGGAGCTGTTTTTT.